What follows describes a single T cell receptor (beta chain). The source of the sample is a study of blood T cell repertoires in COVID-19. Whole-study context: The origin of the acute and convalescent COVID-19 samples was the United States, Italy and Spain.

Assay: immunoSEQ multiplex PCR; the TCRdb copy retains only in-frame clones and omits some. The table includes over 150,000 clones, more than 85% detected once. The CDR3 is 17 amino acids. V lost 1 base, J lost 6 bases, and 8 bases stayed unmatched. The V gene's germline CDR1 is SEHNR and CDR2 FQNEAQ (reference sequence). The receptor was derived from a man aged 55 to 70 with COVID-19, enrolled during active disease. V gene TRBV7-9 combines with J gene TRBJ1-6, with 8 bases that match TRBD1. The specimen was peripheral blood. The CDR3 sequence: CASSLGLGQGSNSPLHF. The CDR3 DNA follows: TGTGCCAGCAGCTTAGGCCTAGGACAGGGTAGTAATTCACCCCTCCACTTT. The variable domain in full, with the rest retrieved from reference TRBV7-9 and TRBJ1-6, is DTGVSQNPRHKITKRGQNVTFRCDPISEHNRLYWYRQTLGQGPEFLTYFQNEAQLEKSRLLSDRFSAERPKGSFSTLEIQRTEQGDSAMYLCASSLGLGQGSNSPLHFGNGTRLTVT.